What follows are 25 T cell receptor beta chains derived from one specimen sequenced in a study of CD8 T cells in Susac syndrome. Random-hexamer reverse transcription was applied to roughly 0.5 to 1 ug RNA. MiXCR, run by TCRdb on the immunoSEQ multiplex PCR reads, gives a single entry per CDR3 protein. The sample yields over 140,000 distinct CDR3 sequences, about 95% seen once. The sequencing sample was made of CD4+ T cells from PBMCs. The receptors were gathered from a human donor with Susac syndrome.

J is TRBJ2-7 and V is TRBV14, with 7 bases identical to TRBD2. The CDR3 runs to 14 residues. V was pared by 1 base and J by 8 bases, with 8 bases of the junction left unmatched. Germline assignment: CDR1 SGHDN and CDR2 FVKESK. Here the CDR3 DNA reads TGTGCCAGCAGCCAAGCTTTAAGCGGGGCACAGCAGTACTTC. Translation: CASSQALSGAQQYF.

The chain employs TRBV7-8 and TRBJ2-7; tentative D call: TRBD2 (6 bases). The CDR3 is made up of 15 amino acids. The V end lost 5 bases, the J end lost 4 bases, and 18 bases lay between the germline ends. CDR1 and CDR2 (germline): SGHVS, FQNEAQ. The CDR3 bases are TGTGCCAGCAGCCCCAGGAGGGTCCAGTTGTACGAGCAGTACTTC. This encodes CASSPRRVQLYEQYF.

The rearrangement links TRBV29-1 to TRBJ1-1, with 9 nucleotides matching TRBD1. The CDR3 consists of 15 residues. Trimming took 5 bases from V and 0 from J; bases not matched to a gene: 7. Per germline, CDR1 SQVTM and CDR2 ANQGSEA. This CDR3 reads CSVRDRATMNTEAFF. DNA of the CDR3: TGCAGCGTTAGGGACAGGGCCACCATGAACACTGAAGCTTTCTTT.

The CDR3 DNA sequence: TGTGCCTGGAGTAAACAGGGGTGGGAGACCCAGTACTTC. Its protein is CAWSKQGWETQYF. The V call is TRBV30, the J call TRBJ2-5; 7 nucleotides agree with TRBD1. The CDR3 has 13 amino acids. V lost 2 bases, J lost 5 bases, and 5 bases stayed unmatched. Germline V gene data show CDR1 as GTSNPN and CDR2 as SVGIG (reference sequence).

This chain uses TRBV29-1 with TRBJ1-4, with unresolved D. Germline V gene data show CDR1 as SQVTM and CDR2 as ANQGSEA. The length of the CDR3 is 14 residues. V gave up 6 bases and J gave up 5 bases, with 16 bases separating them. DNA for the CDR3: TGCAGCGTCTCCACAACCGGCGGGAATGAAAAACTGTTTTTT. It encodes CSVSTTGGNEKLFF.

The chain couples TRBV18 to TRBJ1-2, with 8 bases aligning to TRBD1. The trim removed 6 bases at V and 3 bases at J, leaving 12 bases unmatched. Germline V lookup: CDR1 KGHSH, CDR2 LQKENI. CDR3 size: 16 residues. CDR3 sequence: CASSQRRGQDHYGYTF. The CDR3 DNA is TGTGCCAGCTCCCAACGGAGGGGACAGGACCACTATGGCTACACCTTC.

The chain is built from TRBV20-1 and TRBJ1-2; 9 positions match TRBD1. Germline V CDR1 and CDR2: DFQATT, SNEGSKA (reference sequence). The length of the CDR3 is 13 residues. V lost 3 bases and J lost 8; bases outside the gene matches: 7. This CDR3 reads CSASLQGARGYTF. The CDR3 coding sequence is TGCAGTGCTAGCCTACAGGGGGCTCGGGGCTACACCTTC.

This chain uses TRBV5-1 with TRBJ2-5; tentative D call: TRBD2 (7 bases). The germline CDR1 and CDR2 sequences are SGHRS and YFSETQ. Trimming pared 5 bases from V and 5 bases from J, leaving 16 bases between. The CDR3 runs to 14 residues. The CDR3 region is CASRGGGALETQYF. In DNA, the CDR3 is TGCGCCAGCAGAGGAGGGGGGGCCCTGGAGACCCAGTACTTC.

The chain links TRBV5-1 to TRBJ2-7; 12 bases map to TRBD1. Germline V gene sequence: CDR1 SGHRS, CDR2 YFSETQ. V dropped 3 bases and J dropped 7; count of bases not matched to a gene: 8. This CDR3 region has 15 residues. CDR3 region: CASSWTGTGGREQYF. The DNA of the CDR3 is TGCGCCAGCAGCTGGACCGGGACAGGGGGCCGGGAGCAGTACTTC.

This clonotype has a single count. The genes are TRBV6-2 or TRBV6-3 and TRBJ2-3, with D possibly being TRBD2 (5 bases). The CDR3 spans 13 residues. Per the germline V gene, CDR1 is MNHEY and CDR2 is SVGEGT. Trimming stripped 6 bases from V and 4 bases from J, with 11 bases between. DNA for the CDR3: TGTGCCAGCAGGGGGAGATCGGCAGATACGCAGTATTTT. This gives the protein CASRGRSADTQYF.

This sequence joins TRBV10-3 and TRBJ2-7, with D possibly matching TRBD1 (6 bases). Trimming pared 6 bases from V and 1 base from J, leaving 10 bases between. The CDR3 contains 13 residues. Germline values: CDR1 ENHRY, CDR2 SYGVKD. Here the CDR3 DNA reads TGTGCCATCAGAAACAGGGATTCCTACGAGCAGTACTTC. It encodes CAIRNRDSYEQYF.

This chain uses TRBV30 with TRBJ2-7, with D perhaps TRBD2 (6 bases). The CDR3 runs 15 residues. Trimming cost V 0 bases and J 0 bases, with 12 bases left between them. The V gene's germline CDR1 is GTSNPN and CDR2 SVGIG (reference sequence). The CDR3 loop is CAWSVFRGLSYEQYF. DNA of the CDR3: TGTGCCTGGAGTGTATTCCGGGGACTCTCCTACGAGCAGTACTTC.

This CDR3 reads CASTFTGFNEKLFF. The CDR3 bases are TGTGCCTCAACTTTCACAGGGTTTAATGAAAAACTGTTTTTT. This chain joins TRBV30 and TRBJ1-4, with a weak D call TRBD1 (6 bases). Germline CDR1 and CDR2: GTSNPN and SVGIG (reference sequence). V was shortened by 7 bases and J by 4 bases, with 16 bases between the two germline ends. This CDR3 contains 14 residues.

The V gene is TRBV28, the J gene TRBJ2-5; 10 positions match TRBD2. The V segment lost 7 bases and the J segment 2 bases; nucleotides outside the gene matches: 7. Germline CDR1 reads MDHEN; CDR2 reads SYDVKM. The CDR3 extends over 15 amino acids. The CDR3 DNA sequence: TGTGCCAGCAACAAGCGGGGGGGCCGACAAGAGACCCAGTACTTC. Protein: CASNKRGGRQETQYF. Full variable domain (outside the CDR3, taken from reference TRBV28 and TRBJ2-5): DVKVTQSSRYLVKRTGEKVFLECVQDMDHENMFWYRQDPGLGLRLIYFSYDVKMKEKGDIPEGYSVSREKKERFSLILESASTNQTSMYLCASNKRGGRQETQYFGPGTRLLVL.

To note about this clonotype: Compared with germline, one end of the junction differs, possibly owing to a read error. The chain links TRBV29-1 to TRBJ2-7; 7 bases agree with TRBD1. Per the germline V gene, CDR1 is SQVTM and CDR2 is ANQGSEA. This CDR3 is built from 12 residues. The CDR3: CSVRTGSSEQYF. The CDR3 DNA reads TGCAGCGTCCGGACAGGTTCCTCCGAGCAGTACTTC.

The rearrangement joins TRBV18 to TRBJ2-2; D is unresolved. The CDR3 has 14 residues. Germline V gene data show CDR1 as KGHSH and CDR2 as LQKENI. V lost 3 bases and J 6 bases, leaving 11 bases between the germline ends. The CDR3 sequence is CASSPRPEAGELFF. CDR3 sequence (DNA): TGTGCCAGCTCACCCAGACCCGAAGCCGGGGAGCTGTTTTTT.

The chain combines TRBV12-3 or TRBV12-4 with TRBJ2-7; D is unclear. V was trimmed by 4 bases and J by 0 bases, leaving 4 bases between them. The length of the CDR3 is 12 residues. CDR3 coding DNA: TGTGCCAGCAGTTACAGCTCCTACGAGCAGTACTTC. It encodes CASSYSSYEQYF.

The J gene is TRBJ1-5, the V gene TRBV20-1; 7 nucleotides agree with TRBD1. CDR1 is DFQATT, CDR2 SNEGSKA, per germline (reference sequence). CDR3 length equals 14 residues. Trimming removed 6 bases from V and 7 bases from J; junction bases left unmatched: 12. This chain's CDR3 is CSADPGGLSQPQHF. DNA for the CDR3: TGCAGTGCAGACCCAGGGGGGCTCTCCCAGCCCCAGCATTTT.

The chain combines TRBV7-2 with TRBJ2-1; tentatively, D is TRBD2 (6 bases). V lost 0 bases and J 8 bases, leaving 14 bases between the germline ends. Germline V CDR1 and CDR2: SGHTA, FQGNSA. The CDR3 loop spans 15 amino acids. CDR3 in DNA: TGTGCCAGCAGCTTAGCCGGCGGGATTATGGATGAGCAGTTCTTC. It translates to CASSLAGGIMDEQFF.

The V gene is TRBV9, the J gene TRBJ2-4; possibly TRBD1 for D (5 bases). The CDR3 runs to 19 residues. Trimming left V 0 bases short and J 0 bases short, with 19 bases between. Germline V gene lookup returns CDR1 SGDLS and CDR2 YYNGEE. CDR3 sequence (DNA): TGTGCCAGCAGCGTAGAAGGGGTCGGCGGTGAACTAGCCAAAAACATTCAGTACTTC. Translation: CASSVEGVGGELAKNIQYF.

The DNA of the CDR3 is TGTGCCAGCAGCTTAGTCGGCGGGCCATCCAATGAGCAGTTCTTC. This gives the protein CASSLVGGPSNEQFF. The chain is built from TRBV7-2 and TRBJ2-1, with D tentatively TRBD2 (5 bases). Germline V gives CDR1 SGHTA, CDR2 FQGNSA. CDR3 length: 15 residues. The V gene lost 1 base and the J gene lost 6 bases, with 13 bases spanning the gap.

V and J are TRBV18 and TRBJ1-2; no firm D call. The CDR3 spans 13 residues. The V gene lost 6 bases and the J gene lost 0 bases, with 8 bases spanning the gap. Germline lookup yields CDR1 KGHSH and CDR2 LQKENI. The CDR3 loop reads CASSHGPNYGYTF. The CDR3 coding sequence is TGTGCCAGCTCCCACGGTCCTAACTATGGCTACACCTTC.

V and J are TRBV2 and TRBJ1-4; the D gene is possibly TRBD1 (6 bases). The CDR3 loop spans 14 amino acids. CDR1 is SNHLY and CDR2 is FYNNEI in the germline V gene. V dropped 6 bases and J dropped 4 bases, with 12 bases sitting between them. The CDR3 coding sequence is TGTGCCAGCAGGGACCGACAGGTTAATGAAAAACTGTTTTTT. Translated: CASRDRQVNEKLFF. The whole variable domain, filled in from reference TRBV2 and TRBJ1-4, reads EPEVTQTPSHQVTQMGQEVILRCVPISNHLYFYWYRQILGQKVEFLVSFYNNEISEKSEIFDDQFSVERPDGSNFTLKIRSTKLEDSAMYFCASRDRQVNEKLFFGSGTQLSVL.

The V and J genes are TRBV7-9 and TRBJ1-4, with D possibly matching TRBD1 (5 bases). Germline CDR1 reads SEHNR; CDR2 reads FQNEAQ (reference sequence). V gave up 5 bases and J gave up 6 bases, with 13 bases separating them. CDR3 length: 14 residues. The CDR3 reads CASSLGASYEKLFF. In DNA form, the CDR3 reads TGTGCCAGCAGCCTTGGGGCTTCCTATGAAAAACTGTTTTTT.

V is TRBV5-1 and J is TRBJ2-7; 8 bases line up with TRBD1. Trimming cost V 5 bases and J 3 bases; bases outside gene matches: 1. Germline V gene sequence: CDR1 SGHRS, CDR2 YFSETQ. This CDR3 spans 12 amino acids. In nucleotides, the CDR3 is TGCGCCAGCAGTACAGGGGGCTACGAGCAGTACTTC. Its protein is CASSTGGYEQYF.